The 28 T cell receptor beta chains reported below all come from one sample, sequenced in a study of blood T cell repertoires in COVID-19. The protocol was immunoSEQ multiplex PCR, while the TCRdb copy is restricted to in-frame clones and leaves out a portion. The sample includes under 200,000 clones, roughly 85% seen only once; the top ten take about 5.5%. Sequencing was performed on peripheral blood. These receptors were obtained from a woman younger than 45 with acute or convalescent COVID-19.

Only one count was recorded for this clone. V gene TRBV7-2 combines with J gene TRBJ2-1, with D maybe TRBD2 (5 bases). The germline V and J ends were trimmed by 6 bases and 2 bases, with 14 bases remaining between them. Germline V gene data show CDR1 as SGHTA and CDR2 as FQGNSA. The CDR3 is 15 amino acids. CDR3 nucleotides: TGTGCCAGCAGTTCCAATCCCGGGGCCTACAATGAGCAGTTCTTC. Translated: CASSSNPGAYNEQFF.

The J gene is TRBJ1-1, the V gene TRBV10-3; a weak D match, TRBD1 (5 bases). V shed 2 bases and J shed 1 base, with 8 bases lying between them. The CDR3 has 14 residues. Germline V CDR1 and CDR2: ENHRY, SYGVKD. The CDR3 DNA reads TGTGCCATCAGTGAGCCTACAGGGAACACTGAAGCTTTCTTT. Translated, it gives CAISEPTGNTEAFF.

Notes on this clone: Sequence at one end of the junction differs from germline and may be a read error. The CDR3 here is CASSQEPGVLFF. The CDR3 nucleotides are TGTGCCAGCAGCCAAGAGCCAGGGGTGCTGTTTTTT. J is TRBJ2-2 and V is TRBV3-1 (or the pseudogene TRBV3-2), with D perhaps TRBD1 (6 bases). Germline V gene sequence: CDR1 LGHDT, CDR2 YNNKEL (reference sequence). The CDR3 is made up of 12 amino acids.

The V gene is TRBV28, the J gene TRBJ2-5, with 9 bases lining up with TRBD2. This CDR3 comprises 16 residues. Trimming took 1 base from V and 2 from J; bases not matched to a gene: 5. CDR1 MDHEN and CDR2 SYDVKM come from the germline V gene. CDR3 nucleotide sequence: TGTGCCAGCAGTTTATCGTTAGCGGGAGTTCAAGAGACCCAGTACTTC. It translates to CASSLSLAGVQETQYF.

There are a few counts of this clone. CDR3 bases: TGTGCCAGCAGCGTCTCAGGGGGTAGCGACACTGAAGCTTTCTTT. It translates to CASSVSGGSDTEAFF. The chain joins TRBV9 to TRBJ1-1; 7 bases align to TRBD1. This CDR3 has 15 amino acids. V lost 2 bases to trimming and J lost 3 bases; unmatched junction nucleotides: 7. Germline CDR1 reads SGDLS; CDR2 reads YYNGEE.

This rearrangement joins TRBV6-5 to TRBJ2-7; 7 bases line up with TRBD1. V lost 6 bases and J lost 3; bases outside the gene matches: 5. The length of the CDR3 is 13 residues. CDR1 is MNHEY and CDR2 is SVGAGI in the germline V gene. The DNA for the CDR3 is TGTGCCAGCAGCGTGACAGGGTACTACGAGCAGTACTTC. Residues: CASSVTGYYEQYF.

This chain uses TRBV10-3 with TRBJ2-7, with 7 bases identical to TRBD1. Germline values: CDR1 ENHRY, CDR2 SYGVKD. The J segment lost 6 bases and the V segment lost 8 bases, leaving 10 bases of the junction unmatched. CDR3 length equals 13 residues. CDR3 residues: CAIHPEGAAEQYF. In DNA, the CDR3 is TGTGCCATCCACCCCGAGGGGGCCGCCGAGCAGTACTTC.

The rearrangement joins TRBV9 to TRBJ2-3; the D is unclear. Germline CDR1 is SGDLS and CDR2 is YYNGEE. The V end was cut by 0 bases, the J end by 1 base, with 9 bases between. The CDR3 covers 15 residues. The CDR3 here is CASSVATLGTDTQYF. CDR3 bases: TGTGCCAGCAGCGTAGCTACTTTGGGCACAGATACGCAGTATTTT.

The chain is built from TRBV7-9 and TRBJ2-3; 10 nucleotides agree with TRBD1. V gave up 4 bases and J gave up 0 bases; unmatched junction bases: 1. This CDR3 comprises 15 residues. From germline, CDR1 is SEHNR and CDR2 FQNEAQ (reference sequence). This chain's CDR3 is CASSSGQGSTDTQYF. CDR3 coding DNA: TGTGCCAGCAGCTCGGGACAGGGGAGCACAGATACGCAGTATTTT.

V is TRBV12-1 and J is TRBJ1-6; TRBD1 was called by the table and not checked on the DNA. TRBV12-1 represents a pseudogene. The CDR3 is 19 residues long. DNA of the CDR3: TGTGCCAGCAGCTTTGCCAGGACAGGGGAAGAGTCCTATAATTCACCCCTCCACTTT. As protein: CASSFARTGEESYNSPLHF.

J is TRBJ2-2 and V is TRBV4-1, with D unclear. Germline lookup yields CDR1 MGHRA and CDR2 YSYEKL. Trimming removed 4 bases from V and 7 bases from J, with 19 bases in between. This CDR3 is 16 amino acids long. The DNA of the CDR3 is TGCGCCAGCAGCCCGATCGGTCGAGAGAGAGGCGGGGAGCTGTTTTTT. This gives the protein CASSPIGRERGGELFF.

The chain employs TRBV11-2 and TRBJ2-1; D remains ambiguous. Germline V gene lookup returns CDR1 SGHAT and CDR2 FQNNGV. V lost 5 bases and J 15 bases, leaving 20 bases between the germline ends. The CDR3 contains 13 residues. CDR3 coding DNA: TGTGCCAGCAGCGCACGACGGAGACCCGAACCGTTCTTC. Its translation is CASSARRRPEPFF.

The chain carries TRBV6-2 or TRBV6-3 and TRBJ1-1; 10 positions agree with TRBD1. The CDR3 is made up of 17 amino acids. V lost 2 bases and J lost 0; bases outside the gene matches: 6. The V gene's germline CDR1 is MNHEY and CDR2 SVGEGT. CDR3 in amino acids: CASSYVPGQGMNTEAFF. The DNA for the CDR3 is TGTGCCAGCAGTTACGTCCCGGGACAGGGGATGAACACTGAAGCTTTCTTT.

This clone was observed a handful of times. The chain recombines TRBV7-6 with TRBJ2-1; 8 bases agree with TRBD2. CDR1 is SGHVS and CDR2 is FNYEAQ in the germline V gene. This CDR3 comprises 15 residues. With V trimmed by 5 bases and J by 3 bases, 6 bases remained unmatched. This chain's CDR3 is CASSLRGGSYNEQFF. DNA of the CDR3: TGTGCCAGCAGCCTCCGGGGGGGCAGCTACAATGAGCAGTTCTTC.

This chain uses TRBV7-3 with TRBJ2-5; D is unresolved. The CDR3 consists of 14 residues. Deletions cut 5 bases from V and 5 bases from J, with 15 bases between. Germline lookup yields CDR1 SGHTA and CDR2 FQGTGA. The CDR3 DNA reads TGTGCCAGCAGCCCAAAAGTGGGCTCGGAGACCCAGTACTTC. The encoded protein is CASSPKVGSETQYF.

The chain is built from TRBV5-1 and TRBJ2-2; D unclear. With 6 bases removed from V and 4 bases from J, the gap between germline ends came to 13 bases. The CDR3 loop spans 14 amino acids. CDR1 is SGHRS, CDR2 YFSETQ, per germline. CDR3 sequence: CASTLIEVTGELFF. The CDR3 coding sequence is TGCGCCAGCACCCTAATAGAAGTCACCGGGGAGCTGTTTTTT.

The chain employs TRBV7-6 and TRBJ1-4, with 7 bases identical to TRBD1. CDR1 and CDR2 from the germline V gene are SGHVS and FNYEAQ. V was clipped by 5 bases and J by 7 bases; unmatched bases: 7. This CDR3 is 14 amino acids long. The CDR3 is CASSRDSLGEKLFF. The CDR3 coding sequence is TGTGCCAGCAGCCGGGACAGTCTTGGTGAAAAACTGTTTTTT.

This rearrangement joins TRBV6-6 to TRBJ1-4, with TRBD1 matching over 7 bases. V lost 2 bases and J lost 7; bases outside the gene matches: 1. CDR1 is MNHNY and CDR2 is SVGAGI in the germline V gene (reference sequence). The CDR3 loop spans 13 amino acids. This CDR3 is CASSYRTGEKLFF. The DNA for the CDR3 is TGTGCCAGCAGTTACCGGACAGGTGAAAAACTGTTTTTT.

This clone was detected a few times. The chain links TRBV27 to TRBJ2-5; a possible D gene is TRBD2 (6 bases). CDR1 is MNHEY, CDR2 SMNVEV, per germline (reference sequence). There are 15 residues in the CDR3. V was clipped by 1 base and J by 4 bases, with 13 bases between them. This CDR3 reads CASSLYSGAGETQYF. The CDR3 nucleotides are TGTGCCAGCAGTTTATATTCGGGAGCGGGAGAGACCCAGTACTTC.

The V call is TRBV29-1, the J call TRBJ2-1; D gene uncertain. Per germline, CDR1 SQVTM and CDR2 ANQGSEA. V was trimmed by 4 bases and J by 4 bases, leaving 5 bases between them. CDR3 length: 11 amino acids. The CDR3 reads CSVVLYNEQFF. CDR3 bases: TGCAGCGTTGTGCTATACAATGAGCAGTTCTTC.

The chain is built from TRBV5-4 and TRBJ1-6; the match to TRBD1 covers 7 bases. The CDR3 has 14 amino acids. Germline assignment: CDR1 SGHNT and CDR2 YYREEE (reference sequence). J was trimmed by 6 bases and V by 5 bases; bases with no gene match: 5. CDR3 residues: CASRETGFNSPLHF. The CDR3 DNA follows: TGTGCCAGCAGGGAGACAGGGTTTAATTCACCCCTCCACTTT.

The chain carries TRBV15 and TRBJ2-3, with D hard to call. This CDR3 is built from 13 residues. Between the trimmed V and J ends, which lost 3 bases and 6 bases, there was a span of 10 bases. Germline-derived CDR1 and CDR2 are LNHNV and YYDKDF (reference sequence). This CDR3 is CATSRSPEDTQYF. The CDR3 nucleotides read TGTGCCACCAGCAGGTCCCCTGAGGATACGCAGTATTTT.

Only one count was recorded for this clone. The chain combines TRBV3-1 (or the pseudogene TRBV3-2) with TRBJ2-4; D gene ambiguous. Germline CDR1 is LGHDT and CDR2 is YNNKEL (reference sequence). V was shortened by 5 bases and J by 4 bases, with 21 bases between the two germline ends. This CDR3 is 17 amino acids long. Written as DNA, the CDR3 is TGTGCCAGCAGCGAAGGAACTCCCATTCAAAGAAAAAACATTCAGTACTTC. Translated, it gives CASSEGTPIQRKNIQYF.

The genes are TRBV7-7 and TRBJ2-1, with 8 bases identical to TRBD1. V shed 5 bases, J shed 6 bases, and the junction held 12 bases outside the gene matches. The CDR3 length is 16 residues. The germline V gene has CDR1 SSHAT and CDR2 FNYEAQ (reference sequence). The DNA of the CDR3 is TGTGCCAGCAGCATGTACCGGGCAGGGGGCAGCAATGAGCAGTTCTTC. Its protein is CASSMYRAGGSNEQFF.

The rearrangement joins TRBV19 to TRBJ2-7, with D perhaps TRBD1 (6 bases). The CDR3 sequence is 15 residues long. The V end was cut by 5 bases, the J end by 0 bases, with 14 bases between. Germline values: CDR1 LNHDA, CDR2 SQIVND (reference sequence). CDR3 loop: CASSAGAWSSYEQYF. The CDR3 region has the DNA TGTGCCAGTAGTGCAGGGGCGTGGAGCTCCTACGAGCAGTACTTC.

The V and J genes are TRBV7-2 and TRBJ2-3; TRBD1 might be the D (5 bases). The germline CDR1 and CDR2 sequences are SGHTA and FQGNSA. The V and J ends lost 5 bases and 6 bases respectively, with 15 bases between them. This CDR3 has 14 residues. DNA of the CDR3: TGTGCCAGCAGCCCGGACATTGGAGCTGATACGCAGTATTTT. This translates into CASSPDIGADTQYF.

The chain links TRBV11-2 to TRBJ1-4; D is uncertain. The V gene's germline CDR1 is SGHAT and CDR2 FQNNGV. Trimming pared 1 base from V and 7 bases from J, leaving 13 bases between. This CDR3 is 15 amino acids long. Here the CDR3 reads CASSLVAGSGEKLFF. In DNA, the CDR3 is TGTGCCAGCAGCTTAGTAGCGGGTTCGGGTGAAAAACTGTTTTTT.

This rearrangement joins TRBV19 to TRBJ2-3; D is perhaps TRBD2 (6 bases). Germline values: CDR1 LNHDA, CDR2 SQIVND (reference sequence). The CDR3 has 14 amino acids. The V gene lost 6 bases and the J gene lost 4 bases, with 14 bases spanning the gap. The CDR3 bases are TGTGCCAGTAGGCCCCTGGCTAGCGCAGATACGCAGTATTTT. This encodes CASRPLASADTQYF.